This T cell receptor (beta chain) derives from a study of cytomegalovirus exposure and HLA in healthy donors. Germline assignment: CDR1 MDHEN and CDR2 SYDVKM. The CDR3 totals 14 residues. V shed 3 bases and J shed 4 bases, with 12 bases lying between them. Concerning this clone itself: What it binds is not known.

General observations from the study: Published work reported that the classifier diagnosed cytomegalovirus status with high specificity and sensitivity.

13 Jbeta primers and 60 Vbeta primers were used for the PCR. Clones were read by immunoSEQ multiplex PCR, and TCRdb kept only the in-frame ones, dropping some. The listing records 150,000 to 200,000 clones. Material for sequencing was PBMCs. The chain employs TRBV28 and TRBJ1-2; D unresolved. The clonotype was recovered from a man aged 30 to 45 in good health and CMV-seronegative. CDR3 in DNA: TGTGCCAGCAGTTTGGGAGACAAGGGCTATGGCTACACCTTC. Its protein is CASSLGDKGYGYTF.